This T cell receptor (beta chain) was found in a study of cytomegalovirus exposure and HLA in healthy donors. About the study: The Caucasian-associated ancestry cluster held over 65% of more than 350 genotyped donors. Overall study findings and caveats: One later analysis reportedly identified an Asian-associated ancestry cluster that showed fewer N-insertions than the roughly 600-donor mean. Sequences of the TCR beta chain were said to predict the HLA-A and HLA-B alleles of most subjects accurately. Across all donors, roughly uniform sequencing depth was an assumption of the presence/absence analyses.

The PCR used 60 Vbeta and 13 Jbeta primers. Repertoires were generated with immunoSEQ multiplex PCR, while TCRdb's copy carries only in-frame clones and drops some. The sample yields about 96,000 clones, 65% to 75% seen once. Worth noting for this clone: What it recognizes is unknown.

Trimming cost V 1 base and J 4 bases; bases outside gene matches: 10. The length of the CDR3 is 17 residues. Germline CDR1 is SGHDN and CDR2 is FVKESK. The V call is TRBV14, the J call TRBJ2-1; 7 bases are shared with TRBD2. The TCR sequence derives from a female donor in good health and CMV-seropositive. Sequenced sample: PBMCs. The CDR3 bases are TGTGCCAGCAGCCAAGGATTTGGGAGGGCCGGTTACAATGAGCAGTTCTTC. Protein product: CASSQGFGRAGYNEQFF. Variable domain in full (rest from reference TRBV14 and TRBJ2-1): EAGVTQFPSHSVIEKGQTVTLRCDPISGHDNLYWYRRVMGKEIKFLLHFVKESKQDESGMPNNRFLAERTGGTYSTLKVQPAELEDSGVYFCASSQGFGRAGYNEQFFGPGTRLTVL.